These 23 T cell receptor beta chains originate from one sample sequenced in a study of CD8+CD57+ T cells in acquired aplastic anemia. Flow cytometry had shown expanded CD8+CD57+ cells in the patients chosen for sequencing. Both TCR beta VDJ combination and CDR3 sequence profiling were carried out. Genomic DNA was the template for this profiling. One entry per CDR3 protein results from TCRdb running MiXCR on the reads. Here the sample spans about 160,000 distinct CDR3 sequences, 40% to 50% being singletons. Specimen: sorted CD4+, CD8+, or CD8+CD57+ T cells (not recorded which) from PBMCs. Receptors were obtained from a human donor with aplastic anemia.

Concerning this clonotype itself: The missing conserved phenylalanine or tryptophan at the end of this CDR3 makes a read error likely. J is TRBJ1-1 and V is TRBV20-1; the match to TRBD1 covers 8 bases. CDR1 is DFQATT, CDR2 SNEGSKA, per germline (reference sequence). The ends lost 5 bases at V and 1 base at J; junction bases unmatched: 6. The CDR3 runs 14 residues. CDR3 DNA sequence: TGCAGTGCTTCCCAGACAGGGGAGAACACTGAAGCTTTCCTT. This translates into CSASQTGENTEAFL.

In the case of this clonotype: A much larger clone lies one base from this, so it may be a read error. The chain has TRBV7-3 and TRBJ2-1; no reliable D call. The V end lost 4 bases, the J end lost 0 bases, and 10 bases lay between the germline ends. Germline-derived CDR1 and CDR2 are SGHTA and FQGTGA. The CDR3 extends over 15 amino acids. In DNA, the CDR3 is TGTGCCAGCAGCTCCGGACCCAGCTCCTACAATGAGCAGTTCTTC. Translating gives CASSSGPSSYNEQFF.

This clonotype was seen ten or more times. This chain joins TRBV6-1 and TRBJ1-1; D ambiguous. The CDR3 consists of 11 residues. Germline V lookup: CDR1 MNHNS, CDR2 SASEGT. Trimming removed 7 bases at V and 7 bases at J, with 10 bases between. CDR3 loop: CASIEHYEAFF. CDR3 bases: TGTGCCAGCATCGAGCATTATGAAGCTTTCTTT.

The V call is TRBV24-1, the J call TRBJ2-5; TRBD1 is a possible D gene (5 bases). Germline CDR1 is KGHDR and CDR2 is SFDVKD. The CDR3 has 14 amino acids. Trimming pared 4 bases from V and 2 bases from J, leaving 10 bases between. Here the CDR3 DNA reads TGTGCCACCAGTGACACCGGACATCAAGAGACCCAGTACTTC. Protein: CATSDTGHQETQYF.

The chain's CDR3 is CSATGTYGDEQFF. The DNA for the CDR3 is TGCAGTGCTACTGGAACGTACGGGGATGAGCAGTTCTTC. The rearrangement links TRBV20-1 to TRBJ2-1, with a tentative D call TRBD2 (5 bases). CDR3 length equals 13 residues. Trimming removed 4 bases from V and 8 bases from J, with 15 bases in between. CDR1 DFQATT and CDR2 SNEGSKA come from the germline V gene (reference sequence).

This clonotype was detected a few times. The CDR3 bases are TGTGCCAGCAGTCCCGGCAGGCTCAACTACGAGCAGTACTTC. It specifies CASSPGRLNYEQYF. The chain is built from TRBV7-9 and TRBJ2-7; D gene ambiguous. V was cut by 6 bases and J by 3 bases, with 15 bases left in between. Germline assignment: CDR1 SEHNR and CDR2 FQNEAQ (reference sequence). This CDR3 is 14 amino acids long.

This clonotype was detected once. The V and J genes are TRBV6-1 and TRBJ2-5; the match to TRBD2 covers 10 bases. Trimming cost V 7 bases and J 4 bases; bases outside gene matches: 6. CDR1 MNHNS and CDR2 SASEGT come from the germline V gene. The CDR3 length is 14 residues. CDR3 DNA sequence: TGTGCCAGCACCTTAGCGGGGGGAGGAGAGACCCAGTACTTC. It translates to CASTLAGGGETQYF.

The rearrangement links TRBV5-6 to TRBJ1-1; 9 bases map to TRBD1. The CDR3 sequence is 14 residues long. Germline-derived CDR1 and CDR2 are SGHDT and YYEEEE. V dropped 2 bases and J dropped 6; count of bases not matched to a gene: 5. CDR3 sequence: CASSFRQGGAEAFF. CDR3 sequence (DNA): TGTGCCAGCAGCTTCAGACAGGGGGGCGCTGAAGCTTTCTTT.

Details on this clonotype: Since no conserved phenylalanine or tryptophan closes the CDR3, a read error is the likely cause. The chain couples TRBV28 to TRBJ1-2; D gene unclear. CDR3 length equals 12 residues. Germline loops: CDR1 MDHEN, CDR2 SYDVKM. V lost 8 bases, J lost 2 bases, and 9 bases lay in between. CDR3 region: CASYLHNYGYTS. CDR3 sequence (DNA): TGTGCCAGCTATTTGCACAACTATGGCTACACCTCC.

In this sample, this clonotype turned up once. CDR3 residues: CATSRDLANYGYTF. Written as DNA, the CDR3 is TGTGCCACCAGCAGAGATCTAGCTAACTATGGCTACACCTTC. The V and J genes are TRBV15 and TRBJ1-2; D is undetermined. Looked up from germline, CDR1 is LNHNV and CDR2 is YYDKDF (reference sequence). V gave up 0 bases and J gave up 0 bases, with 5 bases separating them. CDR3 length: 14 residues.

The CDR3 is CASSPDLYEQYF. DNA of the CDR3: TGTGCCAGCAGCCCGGACTTATACGAGCAGTACTTC. The rearrangement joins TRBV11-3 to TRBJ2-7; tentatively, D is TRBD2 (5 bases). The CDR3 is 12 amino acids. V was shortened by 5 bases and J by 4 bases, with 9 bases between the two germline ends. CDR1 and CDR2 (germline): SGHNT, YENEEA.

This clonotype has a single count. The rearrangement joins TRBV5-4 to TRBJ2-1; 8 bases line up with TRBD1. Per germline, CDR1 SGHNT and CDR2 YYREEE (reference sequence). The length of the CDR3 is 15 residues. V shed 1 base, J shed 4 bases, and the junction held 4 bases outside the gene matches. CDR3 amino acids: CASSLPGTGYNEQFF. The CDR3 DNA reads TGTGCCAGCAGCTTGCCTGGGACAGGATACAATGAGCAGTTCTTC.

The chain is built from TRBV10-3 and TRBJ1-6; D uncertain. The germline V gene has CDR1 ENHRY and CDR2 SYGVKD. The CDR3 consists of 17 residues. Trimming cost V 10 bases and J 2 bases, with 21 bases left between them. CDR3 in DNA: TGTGCCAGCAGCTCCGAACCTGGGCAGACCTATAATTCACCCCTCCACTTT. Its translation is CASSSEPGQTYNSPLHF.

The rearrangement links TRBV24-1 to TRBJ1-5; 8 bases align to TRBD1. Losses at the gene ends were 4 bases for V and 5 bases for J; bases not matched to a gene: 3. The germline CDR1 and CDR2 sequences are KGHDR and SFDVKD. The CDR3 is 14 amino acids. The CDR3 is CATSDNRGYQPQHF. The CDR3 coding sequence is TGTGCCACCAGTGACAACAGGGGGTATCAGCCCCAGCATTTT.

This clonotype turned up a few times. The chain links TRBV6-5 to TRBJ2-1, with D hard to call. The CDR3 loop spans 16 amino acids. Germline V gene sequence: CDR1 MNHEY, CDR2 SVGAGI. Trimming took 6 bases from V and 2 from J, leaving 17 bases between them. The CDR3 region has the DNA TGTGCCAGCAGCCCCCCCCGGACGCGACCCTACAATGAGCAGTTCTTC. Translated, it gives CASSPPRTRPYNEQFF.

About this clonotype itself: A much larger clone differs from this one at a single base, so this may be a read error. J is TRBJ2-1 and V is TRBV4-2; D is unclear. The germline CDR1 and CDR2 sequences are LGHNA and YNFKEQ. V was clipped by 4 bases and J by 4 bases, with 14 bases between them. The CDR3 contains 15 residues. CDR3 sequence (DNA): TGTGCCAGCAGCCCTGTCGCCCGCAGTTACAATGAGCAGTTCTTC. The encoded protein is CASSPVARSYNEQFF.

The rearrangement links TRBV5-4 to TRBJ1-6; D gene ambiguous. The CDR3 is 15 residues long. V was trimmed by 4 bases and J by 5 bases, leaving 13 bases between them. CDR1 SGHNT and CDR2 YYREEE come from the germline V gene (reference sequence). In DNA, the CDR3 is TGTGCCAGCAGCCCTCTTGGCAGTAATAATTCACCCCTCCACTTT. It codes for CASSPLGSNNSPLHF.

On this clonotype: Germline and junction disagree at one end, which may indicate a read error. Here the CDR3 DNA reads TGTGCCTGGTCGAACGCTAACTATGGCTGCACCTTC. Its translation: CAWSNANYGCTF. The chain has TRBV30 and TRBJ1-2; D is uncertain. CDR3 length: 12 residues. The germline V gene has CDR1 GTSNPN and CDR2 SVGIG (reference sequence). The full variable domain, its missing parts supplied by reference TRBV30 and TRBJ1-2, is SQTIHQWPATLVQPVGSPLSLECTVEGTSNPNLYWYRQAAGRGLQLLFYSVGIGQISSEVPQNLSASRPQDRQFILSSKKLLLSDSGFYLCAWSNANYGCTFGSGTRLTVV.

This clonotype has ten or more counts. The rearrangement uses TRBV9 and TRBJ1-1; D gene unclear. Germline CDR1 SGDLS, CDR2 YYNGEE. The V end lost 0 bases, the J end lost 6 bases, and 15 bases lay between the germline ends. The length of the CDR3 is 15 residues. DNA for the CDR3: TGTGCCAGCAGCGTAGACGCTCTAAGAAACGCTGAAGCTTTCTTT. Translation gives CASSVDALRNAEAFF.

This clonotype has just one count. The V call is TRBV20-1, the J call TRBJ2-3; 7 positions agree with TRBD2. J gave up 4 bases and V 5 bases, and 9 bases lay outside the gene matches. The CDR3 length is 14 residues. Per germline, CDR1 DFQATT and CDR2 SNEGSKA (reference sequence). CDR3 region: CSAPPGGGADTQYF. The DNA of the CDR3 is TGCAGTGCTCCCCCCGGGGGAGGGGCAGATACGCAGTATTTT.

This clonotype was counted a few times. The chain couples TRBV15 to TRBJ2-7; no clear D gene. The CDR3 extends over 11 amino acids. Germline CDR1 is LNHNV and CDR2 is YYDKDF (reference sequence). The germline V and J ends were trimmed by 5 bases and 4 bases, with 6 bases remaining between them. CDR3: CATSSRYEQYF. The CDR3, as DNA: TGTGCCACCAGCTCACGTTACGAGCAGTACTTC.

As concerns this clonotype: This may come from a read error, since a much larger clone is one base off. V is TRBV12-3 or TRBV12-4 and J is TRBJ2-6, with D unclear. The CDR3 is 16 residues long. The CDR3 nucleotides read TGTACCAGCAGTTTGGGTTGGCTCTCTGGGGCCAACGTCCTGACTTTC. It is translated as CTSSLGWLSGANVLTF.

This clonotype was picked up many times. The J gene is TRBJ2-5, the V gene TRBV4-2; 10 bases match TRBD2. Germline V gene lookup returns CDR1 LGHNA and CDR2 YNFKEQ. The CDR3 totals 16 residues. V dropped 0 bases and J dropped 5; count of bases not matched to a gene: 6. The CDR3 DNA reads as TGTGCCAGCAGCCAAGATTCTAGCGGGAGCGGGGAGACCCAGTACTTC. Its translation is CASSQDSSGSGETQYF.